This T cell receptor (beta chain) was captured in a study of T cell responses to AZD1222 COVID-19 vaccine. General study points: The peak T cell response came first, and repertoires were sampled only after it. Donor demographics were predominantly white British with a female majority; clonal diversity may be underestimated. Nearly half of spike-specific TCRs reportedly target unmutated variant regions.

The study pooled second doses at about 4 or about 12 weeks. A remark on this clone: Its antigen is not identified.

V shed 5 bases and J shed 7 bases, with 12 bases lying between them. The germline CDR1 and CDR2 sequences are SEHNR and FQNEAQ (reference sequence). The CDR3 consists of 12 residues. Method: immunoSEQ multiplex PCR; TCRdb's copy keeps in-frame clones and lacks some. The sample includes roughly 70,000 clones, about 85% of them seen just once. Sequenced here: peripheral blood, sampled 28 days after the second AZD1222 dose. The origin of this receptor is an adult who received the AZD1222 COVID-19 vaccine. The V call is TRBV7-9, the J call TRBJ2-7, with a possible D match to TRBD1 (5 bases). This CDR3 is CASSRTAGEQYF. In DNA form, the CDR3 reads TGTGCCAGCAGCCGGACCGCAGGGGAGCAGTACTTC.